This T cell receptor (beta chain) was identified during a study of T cells after yellow fever vaccination. Findings and caveats of the study: The secondary response peaked faster, at day 5 versus 15, but was weaker. Abundant contaminating clonotypes from the bulk population could appear in FACS-sorted repertoires. Subsequent to the booster, the majority of primary-vaccination clones reappeared (96% CD4, about 90% CD8).

The CDR3 length is 17 residues. With V trimmed by 3 bases and J by 6 bases, 8 bases remained unmatched. Germline CDR1 and CDR2: LNHNV and YYDKDF (reference sequence). Comment on this clonotype: Its antigen is unknown.

Making TCR cDNA involved 5'RACE template switching, which added UMIs and a universal primer site. TCRdb called the 5' RACE reads again in MiXCR, with one record for every CDR3 protein. Altogether approximately 550,000 distinct CDR3 sequences are present, 15% to 20% being singletons, with the ten largest covering approximately 15%. This sequence joins TRBV15 and TRBJ2-7; 16 nucleotides line up with TRBD2. This sequence was found in a man aged 25-45 years who received the YFV17D yellow fever vaccine. The specimen comprised PBMCs, sampled 15 days after the yellow fever booster vaccination. The CDR3 spells CATSSPPGTSGRGEQYF. Here the CDR3 DNA reads TGTGCCACCAGCAGTCCCCCCGGGACTAGCGGGAGGGGCGAGCAGTACTTC.